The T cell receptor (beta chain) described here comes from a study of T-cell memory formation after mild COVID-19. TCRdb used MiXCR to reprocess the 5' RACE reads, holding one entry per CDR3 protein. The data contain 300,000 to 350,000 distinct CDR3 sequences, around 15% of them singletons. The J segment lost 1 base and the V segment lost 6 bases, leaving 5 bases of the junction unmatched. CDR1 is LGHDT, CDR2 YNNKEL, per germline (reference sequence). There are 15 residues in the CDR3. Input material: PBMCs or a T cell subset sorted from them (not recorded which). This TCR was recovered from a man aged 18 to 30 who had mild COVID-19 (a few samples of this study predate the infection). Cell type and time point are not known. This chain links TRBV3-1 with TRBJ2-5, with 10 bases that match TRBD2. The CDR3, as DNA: TGTGCCAGCAGACAGAGCGGGGGGGCCCAAGAGACCCAGTACTTC. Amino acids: CASRQSGGAQETQYF.